This T cell receptor beta chain was sequenced during a study of OX40 agonist ivuxolimab in advanced cancers. Study-wide findings and caveats: The expanded peripheral T cells' antigen specificity was not determined.

The data were produced by immunoSEQ multiplex PCR, yet TCRdb's version contains in-frame clones alone and is incomplete. The sample lists approximately 56,000 clones; 87% were seen once. Note on this clone: As yet, its antigen is unknown.

Deletions cut 6 bases from V and 8 bases from J, with 10 bases between. The CDR3 sequence is 12 residues long. In germline, CDR1 is MNHEY, CDR2 SVGAGI. Autoimmune disease history or systemic immunosuppression led to patient exclusion. Specimen: CD4+ or CD8+ T cells sorted from blood, collected in a trial of the OX40 agonist ivuxolimab. The receptor's source is an adult with an advanced solid tumor such as melanoma, head and neck, liver or kidney cancer. The chain couples TRBV6-5 to TRBJ1-4; D may be TRBD1 (6 bases). CDR3 sequence reads: CASSTGWEKLFF. The CDR3 DNA follows: TGTGCCAGCAGCACAGGGTGGGAAAAACTGTTTTTT.